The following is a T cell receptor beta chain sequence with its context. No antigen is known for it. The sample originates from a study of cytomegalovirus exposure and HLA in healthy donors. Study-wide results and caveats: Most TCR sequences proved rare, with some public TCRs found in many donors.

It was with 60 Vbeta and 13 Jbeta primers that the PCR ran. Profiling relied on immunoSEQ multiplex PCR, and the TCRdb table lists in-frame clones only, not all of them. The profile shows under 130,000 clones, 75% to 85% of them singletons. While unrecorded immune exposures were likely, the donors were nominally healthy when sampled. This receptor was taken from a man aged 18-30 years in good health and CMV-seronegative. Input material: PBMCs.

The CDR3 DNA sequence: TGTGCCAGCAGTCTAAGGGGCGATGAGCAGTTCTTC. Its translation: CASSLRGDEQFF. The genes are TRBV7-6 and TRBJ2-1, with D tentatively TRBD1 (5 bases). This CDR3 is built from 12 residues. Trimming stripped 6 bases from V and 8 bases from J, with 11 bases between. CDR1 SGHVS and CDR2 FNYEAQ come from the germline V gene.